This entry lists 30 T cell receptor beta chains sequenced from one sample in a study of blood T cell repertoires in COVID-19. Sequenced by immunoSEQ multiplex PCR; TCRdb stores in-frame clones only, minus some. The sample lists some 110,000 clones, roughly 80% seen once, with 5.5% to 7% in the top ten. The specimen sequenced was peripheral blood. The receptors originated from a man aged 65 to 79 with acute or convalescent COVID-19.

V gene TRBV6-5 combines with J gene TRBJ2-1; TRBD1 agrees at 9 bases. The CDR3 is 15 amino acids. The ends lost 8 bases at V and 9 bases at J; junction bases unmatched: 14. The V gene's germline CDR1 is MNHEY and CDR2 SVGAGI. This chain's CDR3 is CASRMDRGLASEQFF. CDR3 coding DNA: TGTGCCAGCCGGATGGACAGGGGTCTTGCTAGTGAGCAGTTCTTC.

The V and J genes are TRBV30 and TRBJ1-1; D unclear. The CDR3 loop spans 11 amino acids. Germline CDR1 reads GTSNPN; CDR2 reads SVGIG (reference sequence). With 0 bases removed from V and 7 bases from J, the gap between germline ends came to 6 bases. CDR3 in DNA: TGTGCCTGGAGTGTACGCAGTGAAGCTTTCTTT. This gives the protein CAWSVRSEAFF.

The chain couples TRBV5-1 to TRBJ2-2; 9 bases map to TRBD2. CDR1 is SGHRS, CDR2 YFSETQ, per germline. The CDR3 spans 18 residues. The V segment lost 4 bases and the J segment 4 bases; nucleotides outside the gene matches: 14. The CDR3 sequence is CASSGGGGSGRSTGELFF. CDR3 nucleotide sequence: TGCGCCAGCAGCGGAGGAGGTGGTAGCGGGAGAAGCACCGGGGAGCTGTTTTTT.

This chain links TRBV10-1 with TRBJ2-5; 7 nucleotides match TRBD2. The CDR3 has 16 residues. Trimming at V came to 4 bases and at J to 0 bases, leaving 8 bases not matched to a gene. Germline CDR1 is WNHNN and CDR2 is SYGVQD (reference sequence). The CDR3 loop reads CASSATPLADQETQYF. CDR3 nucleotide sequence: TGCGCCAGCAGTGCTACTCCCCTAGCGGACCAAGAGACCCAGTACTTC.

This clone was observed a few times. The CDR3 DNA reads TGTGCCAGCAGCCCTCTGGGAGGACGGAACACTGAAGCTTTCTTT. Protein product: CASSPLGGRNTEAFF. The chain links TRBV7-9 to TRBJ1-1; D is undetermined. Trimming pared 5 bases from V and 1 base from J, leaving 14 bases between. The CDR3 covers 15 residues. Per the germline V gene, CDR1 is SEHNR and CDR2 is FQNEAQ (reference sequence).

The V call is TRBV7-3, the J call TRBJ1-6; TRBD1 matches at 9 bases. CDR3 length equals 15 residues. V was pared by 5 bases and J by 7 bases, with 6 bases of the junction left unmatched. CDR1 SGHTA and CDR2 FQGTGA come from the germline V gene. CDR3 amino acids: CASSPGQGGNSPLHF. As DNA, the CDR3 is TGTGCCAGCAGCCCGGGACAGGGAGGCAATTCACCCCTCCACTTT.

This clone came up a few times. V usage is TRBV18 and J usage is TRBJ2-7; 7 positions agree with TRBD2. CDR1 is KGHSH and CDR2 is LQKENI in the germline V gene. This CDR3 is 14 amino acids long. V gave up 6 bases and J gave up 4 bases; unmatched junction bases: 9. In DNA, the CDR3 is TGTGCCAGCTCTCCTGGGAGGGCTGATTACGAGCAGTACTTC. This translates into CASSPGRADYEQYF.

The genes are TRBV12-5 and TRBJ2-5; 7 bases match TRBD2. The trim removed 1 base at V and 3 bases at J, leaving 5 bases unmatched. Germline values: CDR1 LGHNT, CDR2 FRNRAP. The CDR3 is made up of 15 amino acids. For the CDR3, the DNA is TGTGCTAGTGGTTTGGCTACTGGGGGGGAAGAGACCCAGTACTTC. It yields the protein CASGLATGGEETQYF.

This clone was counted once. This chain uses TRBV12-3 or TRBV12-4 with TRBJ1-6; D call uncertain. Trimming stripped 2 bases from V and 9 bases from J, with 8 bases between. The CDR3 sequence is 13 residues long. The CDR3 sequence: CASSLTPGSPLHF. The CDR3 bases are TGTGCCAGCAGTTTAACCCCCGGTTCACCCCTCCACTTT.

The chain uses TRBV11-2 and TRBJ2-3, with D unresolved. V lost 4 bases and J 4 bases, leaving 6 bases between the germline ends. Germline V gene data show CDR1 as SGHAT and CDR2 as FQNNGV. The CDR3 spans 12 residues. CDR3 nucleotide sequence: TGTGCCAGCAGCTCGAAGCCAGATACGCAGTATTTT. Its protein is CASSSKPDTQYF.

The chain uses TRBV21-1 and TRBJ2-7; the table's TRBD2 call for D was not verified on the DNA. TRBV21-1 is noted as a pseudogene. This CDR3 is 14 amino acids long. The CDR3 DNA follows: TGTGCCAGCAGCAGGGAGCGGGGGGCCTACGAGCAGTACTTC. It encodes CASSRERGAYEQYF.

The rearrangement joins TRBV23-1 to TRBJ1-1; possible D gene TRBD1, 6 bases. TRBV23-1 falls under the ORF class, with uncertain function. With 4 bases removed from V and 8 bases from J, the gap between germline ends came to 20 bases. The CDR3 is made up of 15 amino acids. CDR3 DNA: TGCGCCAGCAGTCGCCAACAGGGCTCGGGTGAGGAAGCTTTCTTT. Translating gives CASSRQQGSGEEAFF.

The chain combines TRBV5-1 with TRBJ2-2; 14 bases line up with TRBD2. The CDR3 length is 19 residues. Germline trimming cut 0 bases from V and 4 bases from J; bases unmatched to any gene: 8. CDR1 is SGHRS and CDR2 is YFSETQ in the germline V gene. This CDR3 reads CASSLVVTSGRATTGELFF. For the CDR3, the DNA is TGCGCCAGCAGCTTGGTAGTGACTAGCGGGAGGGCGACCACCGGGGAGCTGTTTTTT.

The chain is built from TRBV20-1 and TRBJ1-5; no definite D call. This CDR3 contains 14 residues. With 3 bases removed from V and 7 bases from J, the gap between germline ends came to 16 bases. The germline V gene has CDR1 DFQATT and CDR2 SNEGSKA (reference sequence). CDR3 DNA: TGCAGTGCTAGTGTGTCATTTTTGGAGCAGCCCCAGCATTTT. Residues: CSASVSFLEQPQHF.

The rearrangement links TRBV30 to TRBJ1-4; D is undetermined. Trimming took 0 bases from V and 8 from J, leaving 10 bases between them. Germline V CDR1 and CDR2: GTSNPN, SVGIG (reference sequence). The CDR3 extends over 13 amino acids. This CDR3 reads CAWSVLFGEKLFF. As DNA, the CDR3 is TGTGCCTGGAGTGTACTATTTGGGGAAAAACTGTTTTTT.

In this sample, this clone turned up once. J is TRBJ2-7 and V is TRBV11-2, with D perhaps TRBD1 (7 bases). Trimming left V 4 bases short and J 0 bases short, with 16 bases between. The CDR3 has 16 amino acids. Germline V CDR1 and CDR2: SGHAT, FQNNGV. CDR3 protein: CASSYFAGTDSYEQYF. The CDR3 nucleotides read TGTGCCAGCAGCTATTTTGCGGGGACAGACTCCTACGAGCAGTACTTC.

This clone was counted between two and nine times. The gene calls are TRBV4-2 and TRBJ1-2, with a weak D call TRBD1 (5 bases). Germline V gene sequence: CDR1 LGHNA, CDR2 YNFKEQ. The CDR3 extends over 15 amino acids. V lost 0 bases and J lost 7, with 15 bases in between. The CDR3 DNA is TGTGCCAGCAGCCAAGAGGGCAGGGTGGTGGTTGGCTACACCTTC. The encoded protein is CASSQEGRVVVGYTF.

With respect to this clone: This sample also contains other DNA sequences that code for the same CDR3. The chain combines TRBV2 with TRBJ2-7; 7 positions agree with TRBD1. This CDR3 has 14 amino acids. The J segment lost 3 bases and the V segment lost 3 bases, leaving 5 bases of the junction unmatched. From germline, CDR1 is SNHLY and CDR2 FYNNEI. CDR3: CASSERGRIYEQYF. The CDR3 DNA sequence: TGTGCCAGCAGTGAGAGGGGGCGCATCTACGAGCAGTACTTC.

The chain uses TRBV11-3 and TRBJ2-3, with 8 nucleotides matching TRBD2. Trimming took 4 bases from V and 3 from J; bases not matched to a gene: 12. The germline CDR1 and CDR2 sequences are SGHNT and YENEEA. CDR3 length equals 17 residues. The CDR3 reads CASSSRGGDHRTDTQYF. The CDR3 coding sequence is TGTGCCAGCAGCTCCCGGGGGGGAGATCACCGGACAGATACGCAGTATTTT. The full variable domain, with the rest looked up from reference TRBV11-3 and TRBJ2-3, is EAGVVQSPRYKIIEKKQPVAFWCNPISGHNTLYWYLQNLGQGPELLIRYENEEAVDDSQLPKDRFSAERLKGVDSTLKIQPAELGDSAVYLCASSSRGGDHRTDTQYFGPGTRLTVL.

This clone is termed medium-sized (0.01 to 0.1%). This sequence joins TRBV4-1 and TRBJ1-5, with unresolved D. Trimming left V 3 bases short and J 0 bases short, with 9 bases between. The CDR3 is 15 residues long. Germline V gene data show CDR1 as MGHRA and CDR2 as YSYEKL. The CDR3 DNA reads TGCGCCAGCAGCCACCCCGGGGTTAGCAATCAGCCCCAGCATTTT. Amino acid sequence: CASSHPGVSNQPQHF.

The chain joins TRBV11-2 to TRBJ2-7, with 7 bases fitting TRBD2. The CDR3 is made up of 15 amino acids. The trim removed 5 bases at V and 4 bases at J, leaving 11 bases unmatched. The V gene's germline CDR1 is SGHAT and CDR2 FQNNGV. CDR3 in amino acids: CASSPLRLAVYEQYF. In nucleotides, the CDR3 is TGTGCCAGCAGCCCCCTGAGGCTAGCGGTTTACGAGCAGTACTTC.

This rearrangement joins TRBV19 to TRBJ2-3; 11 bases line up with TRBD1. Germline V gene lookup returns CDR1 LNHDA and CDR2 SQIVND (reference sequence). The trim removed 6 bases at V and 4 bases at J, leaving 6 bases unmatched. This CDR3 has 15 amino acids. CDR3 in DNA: TGTGCCAGTAGACCGGGACAGGGGGTTTCAGATACGCAGTATTTT. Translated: CASRPGQGVSDTQYF.

CDR3: CASSYSQGGGEQYF. The CDR3 nucleotides read TGTGCCAGCAGTTACTCACAGGGTGGGGGCGAGCAGTACTTC. The V and J genes are TRBV6-6 and TRBJ2-7, with D possibly being TRBD1 (6 bases). CDR1 is MNHNY, CDR2 SVGAGI, per germline (reference sequence). The CDR3 runs to 14 residues. V shed 0 bases and J shed 6 bases, with 12 bases lying between them.

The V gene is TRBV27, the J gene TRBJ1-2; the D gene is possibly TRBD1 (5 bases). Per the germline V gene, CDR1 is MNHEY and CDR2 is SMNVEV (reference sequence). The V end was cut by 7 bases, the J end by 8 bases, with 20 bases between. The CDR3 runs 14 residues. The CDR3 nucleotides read TGTGCCAGCAACTCCCTGGGCAGGGTAACGGGCTACACCTTC. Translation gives CASNSLGRVTGYTF.

CDR3 residues: CASSGDPQGSNSPLHF. CDR3 nucleotide sequence: TGTGCCAGCTCAGGGGATCCCCAGGGATCCAATTCACCCCTCCACTTT. The chain couples TRBV18 to TRBJ1-6, with D perhaps TRBD1 (5 bases). Looked up from germline, CDR1 is KGHSH and CDR2 is LQKENI. The CDR3 spans 16 residues. Trimming shortened V by 5 bases and J by 7 bases, and 18 bases separated the two germline ends.

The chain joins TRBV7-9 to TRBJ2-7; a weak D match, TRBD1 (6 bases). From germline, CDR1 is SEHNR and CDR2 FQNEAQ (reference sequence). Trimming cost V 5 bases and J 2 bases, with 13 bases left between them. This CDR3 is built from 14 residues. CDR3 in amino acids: CASSHGTSTYEQYF. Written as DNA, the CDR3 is TGTGCCAGCAGCCACGGGACATCAACCTACGAGCAGTACTTC.

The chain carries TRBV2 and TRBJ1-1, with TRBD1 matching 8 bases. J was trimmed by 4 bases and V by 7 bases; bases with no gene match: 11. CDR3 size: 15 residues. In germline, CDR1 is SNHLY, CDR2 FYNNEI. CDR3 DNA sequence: TGTGCCAGCAAGACCCTCGGACAGGGAAGCACTGAAGCTTTCTTT. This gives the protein CASKTLGQGSTEAFF.

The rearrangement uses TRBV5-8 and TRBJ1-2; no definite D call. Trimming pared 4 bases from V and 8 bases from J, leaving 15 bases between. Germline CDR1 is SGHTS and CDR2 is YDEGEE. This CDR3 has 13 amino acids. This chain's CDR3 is CASSIGPEGGYTF. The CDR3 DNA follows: TGTGCCAGCAGCATCGGCCCGGAGGGCGGCTACACCTTC. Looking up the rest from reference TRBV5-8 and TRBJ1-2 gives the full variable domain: EAGVTQSPTHLIKTRGQQATLRCSPISGHTSVYWYQQALGLGLQFLLWYDEGEERNRGNFPPRFSGRQFPNYSSELNVNALELEDSALYLCASSIGPEGGYTFGSGTRLTVV.

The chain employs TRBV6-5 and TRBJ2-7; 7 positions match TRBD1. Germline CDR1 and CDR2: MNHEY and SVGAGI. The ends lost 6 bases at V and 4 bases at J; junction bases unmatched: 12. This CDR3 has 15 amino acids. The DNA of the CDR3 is TGTGCCAGCAGCCAAACCATGACAGGGTTTTACGAGCAGTACTTC. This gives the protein CASSQTMTGFYEQYF.

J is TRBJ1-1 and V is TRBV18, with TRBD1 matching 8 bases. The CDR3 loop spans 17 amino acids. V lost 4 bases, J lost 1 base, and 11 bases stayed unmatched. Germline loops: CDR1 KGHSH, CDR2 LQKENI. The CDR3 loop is CASSRTGMGEANTEAFF. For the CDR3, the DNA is TGTGCCAGCTCACGGACAGGGATGGGGGAGGCGAACACTGAAGCTTTCTTT.